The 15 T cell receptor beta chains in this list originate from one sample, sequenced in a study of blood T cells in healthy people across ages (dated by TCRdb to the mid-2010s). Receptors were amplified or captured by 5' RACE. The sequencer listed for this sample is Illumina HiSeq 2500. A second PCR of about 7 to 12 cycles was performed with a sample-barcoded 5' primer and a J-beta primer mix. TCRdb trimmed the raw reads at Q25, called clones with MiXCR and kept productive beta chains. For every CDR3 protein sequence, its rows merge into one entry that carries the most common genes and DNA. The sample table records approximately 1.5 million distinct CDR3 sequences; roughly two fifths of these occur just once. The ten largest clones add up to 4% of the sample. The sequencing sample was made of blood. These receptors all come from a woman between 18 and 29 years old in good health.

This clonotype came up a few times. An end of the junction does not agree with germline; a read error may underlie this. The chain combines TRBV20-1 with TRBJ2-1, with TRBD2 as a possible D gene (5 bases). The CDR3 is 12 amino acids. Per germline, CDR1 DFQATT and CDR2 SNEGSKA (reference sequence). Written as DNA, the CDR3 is TGCAGTGCTAGAGATCATAGCGACGAGCTGTTCTTC. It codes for CSARDHSDELFF.

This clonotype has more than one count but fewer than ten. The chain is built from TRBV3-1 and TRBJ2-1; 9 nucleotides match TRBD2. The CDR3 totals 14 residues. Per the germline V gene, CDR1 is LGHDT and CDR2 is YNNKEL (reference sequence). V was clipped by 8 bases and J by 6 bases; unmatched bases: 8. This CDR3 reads CASHASGITNEQFF. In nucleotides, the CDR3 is TGTGCCAGCCATGCTAGCGGGATAACCAATGAGCAGTTCTTC.

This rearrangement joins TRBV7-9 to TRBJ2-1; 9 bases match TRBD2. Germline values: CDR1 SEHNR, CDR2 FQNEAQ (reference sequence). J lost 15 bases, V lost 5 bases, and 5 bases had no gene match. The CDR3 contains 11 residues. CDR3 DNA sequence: TGTGCCAGCAGCAAAGCGGGGGGCCTGTTCTTC. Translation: CASSKAGGLFF.

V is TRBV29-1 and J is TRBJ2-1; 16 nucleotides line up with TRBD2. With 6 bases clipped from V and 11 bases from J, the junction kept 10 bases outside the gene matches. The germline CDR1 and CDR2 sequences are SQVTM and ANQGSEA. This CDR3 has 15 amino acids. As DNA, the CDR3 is TGCAGCGTGGGGACTAGCGGGAGGGCAAATAATAAGCAGTTCTTC. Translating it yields CSVGTSGRANNKQFF.

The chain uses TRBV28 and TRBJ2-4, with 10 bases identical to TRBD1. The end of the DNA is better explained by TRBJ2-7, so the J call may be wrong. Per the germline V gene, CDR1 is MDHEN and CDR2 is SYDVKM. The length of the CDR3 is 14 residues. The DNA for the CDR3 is TGTGCCAGCAGGACCGGACAGGGGGTCTACGAGCAGTACTTC. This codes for CASRTGQGVYEQYF.

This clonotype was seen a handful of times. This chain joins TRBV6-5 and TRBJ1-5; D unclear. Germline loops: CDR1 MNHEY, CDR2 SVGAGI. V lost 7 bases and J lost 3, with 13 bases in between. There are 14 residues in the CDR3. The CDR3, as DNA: TGTGCCAGCATTCCGACATGGCCCAATCAGCCCCAGCATTTT. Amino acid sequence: CASIPTWPNQPQHF.

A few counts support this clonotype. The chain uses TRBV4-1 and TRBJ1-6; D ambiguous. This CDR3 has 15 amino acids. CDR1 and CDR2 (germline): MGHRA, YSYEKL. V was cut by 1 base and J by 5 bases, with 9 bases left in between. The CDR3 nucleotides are TGCGCCAGCAGCCAAGTTGAGAGGGATAATTCACCCCTCCACTTT. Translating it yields CASSQVERDNSPLHF.

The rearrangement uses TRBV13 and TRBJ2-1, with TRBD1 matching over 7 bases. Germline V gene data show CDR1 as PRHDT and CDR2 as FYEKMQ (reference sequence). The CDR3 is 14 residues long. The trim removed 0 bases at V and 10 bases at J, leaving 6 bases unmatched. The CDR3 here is CASSLGGTAYEQFF. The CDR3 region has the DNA TGTGCCAGCAGCTTAGGAGGGACAGCATACGAGCAGTTCTTC.

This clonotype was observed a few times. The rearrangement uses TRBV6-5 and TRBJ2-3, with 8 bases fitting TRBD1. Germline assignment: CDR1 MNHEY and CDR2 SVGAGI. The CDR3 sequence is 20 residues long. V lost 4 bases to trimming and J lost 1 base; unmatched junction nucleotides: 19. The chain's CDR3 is CASSSPDRARGAVGTDTQYF. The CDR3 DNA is TGTGCCAGCAGTTCCCCGGACAGGGCGAGGGGTGCAGTTGGCACAGATACGCAGTATTTT.

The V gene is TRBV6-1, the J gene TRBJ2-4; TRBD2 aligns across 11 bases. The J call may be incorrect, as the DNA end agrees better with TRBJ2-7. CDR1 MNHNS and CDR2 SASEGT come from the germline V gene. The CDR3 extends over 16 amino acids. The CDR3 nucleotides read TGTGCCAGCAGTGAAAGGAGGCTAGCGGGAGGAAACGAGCAGTACTTC. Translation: CASSERRLAGGNEQYF.

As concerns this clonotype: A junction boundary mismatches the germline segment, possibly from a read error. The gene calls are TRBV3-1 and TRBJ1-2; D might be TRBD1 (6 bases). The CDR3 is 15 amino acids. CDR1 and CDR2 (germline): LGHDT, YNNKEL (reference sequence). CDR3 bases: TGTGCCGGCAGCCAAGCGGGACAATGGGGAGATGGCTACACCTTC. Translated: CAGSQAGQWGDGYTF.

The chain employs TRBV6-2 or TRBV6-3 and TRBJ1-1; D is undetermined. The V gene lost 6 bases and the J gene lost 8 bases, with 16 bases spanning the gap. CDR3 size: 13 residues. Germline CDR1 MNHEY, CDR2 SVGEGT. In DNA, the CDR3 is TGTGCCAGCAGAACTATAGGACTGATAGAAGCTTTCTTT. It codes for CASRTIGLIEAFF.

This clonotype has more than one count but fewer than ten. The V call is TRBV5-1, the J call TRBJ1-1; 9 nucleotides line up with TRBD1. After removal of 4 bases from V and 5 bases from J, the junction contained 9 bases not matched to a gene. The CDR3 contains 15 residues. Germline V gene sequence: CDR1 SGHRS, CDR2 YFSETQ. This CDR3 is CASSGGQGSGTEAFF. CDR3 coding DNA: TGCGCCAGCAGCGGCGGACAGGGGTCGGGGACTGAAGCTTTCTTT.

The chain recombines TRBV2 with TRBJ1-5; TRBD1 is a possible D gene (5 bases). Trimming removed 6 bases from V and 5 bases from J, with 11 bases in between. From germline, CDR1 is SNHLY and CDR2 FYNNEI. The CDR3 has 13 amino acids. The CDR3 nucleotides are TGTGCCAGCAGGGGGGTCGTAGATCAGCCCCAGCATTTT. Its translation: CASRGVVDQPQHF. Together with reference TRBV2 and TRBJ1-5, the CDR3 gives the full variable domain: EPEVTQTPSHQVTQMGQEVILRCVPISNHLYFYWYRQILGQKVEFLVSFYNNEISEKSEIFDDQFSVERPDGSNFTLKIRSTKLEDSAMYFCASRGVVDQPQHFGDGTRLSIL.

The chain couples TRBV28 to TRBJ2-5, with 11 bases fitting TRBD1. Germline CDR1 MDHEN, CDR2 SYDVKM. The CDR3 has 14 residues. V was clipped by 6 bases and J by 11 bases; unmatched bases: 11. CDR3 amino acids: CASRRTGTGGEQYF. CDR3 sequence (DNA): TGTGCCAGCAGAAGAACGGGGACAGGGGGAGAGCAGTACTTC.